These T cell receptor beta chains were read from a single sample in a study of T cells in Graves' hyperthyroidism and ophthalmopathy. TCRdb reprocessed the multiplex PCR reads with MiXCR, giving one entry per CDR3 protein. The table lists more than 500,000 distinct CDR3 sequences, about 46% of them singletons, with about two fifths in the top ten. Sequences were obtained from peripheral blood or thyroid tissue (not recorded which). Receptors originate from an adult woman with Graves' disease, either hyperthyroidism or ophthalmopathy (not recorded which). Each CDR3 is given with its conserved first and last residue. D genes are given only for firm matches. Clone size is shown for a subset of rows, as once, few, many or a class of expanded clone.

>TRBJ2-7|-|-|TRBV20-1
TGCAGTGCTAGAGCGGGAGAGATCATCGGCGAGCAGTACTTC
CSARAGEIIGEQYF
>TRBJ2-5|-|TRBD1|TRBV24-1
TGTGCCACCAGTGACCGGGGACAGGGCAAGGAGCGGTACCAAGAGACCCAGTACTTC
CATSDRGQGKERYQETQYF
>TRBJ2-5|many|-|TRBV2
TGTGCCAGCAGTGGAAAAGAAGAGACCCAGTACTTC
CASSGKEETQYF
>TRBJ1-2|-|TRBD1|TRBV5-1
TGCGCCAGCAGCCCTAACCGACAGGGAGAGGGCTACACCTTC
CASSPNRQGEGYTF
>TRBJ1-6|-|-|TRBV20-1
TGCAGTGCTAGAGGGGATTCACCCCTCCACTTT
CSARGDSPLHF
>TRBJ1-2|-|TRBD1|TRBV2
TGTGCCAGCAACCCCACAGGGGGGGAGGGACGACATCGGGGCTACACCTTC
CASNPTGGEGRHRGYTF
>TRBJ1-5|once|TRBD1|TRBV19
TGTGCCAGTAGGAGGGACAGGACGGAGGGCAATCAGCCCCAGCATTTT
CASRRDRTEGNQPQHF
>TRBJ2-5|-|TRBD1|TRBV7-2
TGTGCCAGCAGCATCGGGACAGGGGCGGGAGAGACCCAGTACTTC
CASSIGTGAGETQYF
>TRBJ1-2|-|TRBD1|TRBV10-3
TGTGCCATCAGCCCGGGACAGGGGTCCCATGGCTACACCTTC
CAISPGQGSHGYTF
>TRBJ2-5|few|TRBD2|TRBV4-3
TGCGCCAGCAGCCAAGTGGCTAGCGGGAGGGCCGGGGAGACCCAGTACTTC
CASSQVASGRAGETQYF
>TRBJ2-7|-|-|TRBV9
TGTGCCAGCCGTAAGGACGCCTACGAGCAGTACTTC
CASRKDAYEQYF
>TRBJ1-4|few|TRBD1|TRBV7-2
TGTGCCAGCAGCTCGGGACAGGGGGATAATGAAAAACTGTTTTTT
CASSSGQGDNEKLFF
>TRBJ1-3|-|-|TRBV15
TGTGCCACCAGCGGGTGGGGCGAAACTTCTGGAAACACCATATATTTT
CATSGWGETSGNTIYF
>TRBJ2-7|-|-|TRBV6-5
TGTGCCAGCAGTTACCTAATCGGGATTTCCAACGAGCAGTACTTC
CASSYLIGISNEQYF
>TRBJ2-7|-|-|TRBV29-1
TGCAGCGTTGCACAGGGTGGCCCCGACGAGCAGTACTTC
CSVAQGGPDEQYF
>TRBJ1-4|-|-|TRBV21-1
TGTGCCAGCAGCACAGGGGCAAATCGTGAAAAACTGTTTTTT
CASSTGANREKLFF
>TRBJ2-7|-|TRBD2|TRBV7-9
TGTGCCAGCAGCAGCTCTAGCGGGAGGGCCTCCGAGCAGTACTTC
CASSSSSGRASEQYF
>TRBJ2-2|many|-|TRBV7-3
TGTGCCAGCAGCCCACAGAGGGAAATCGGGGAGCTGTTTTTT
CASSPQREIGELFF
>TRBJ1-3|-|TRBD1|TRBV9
TGTGCCAGCAGCGTAGAGACGGGACAGGGGTCTGGAAACACCATATATTTT
CASSVETGQGSGNTIYF
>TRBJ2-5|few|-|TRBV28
TGTGCCAGCGGTAAAGAGACCCAGTACTTC
CASGKETQYF
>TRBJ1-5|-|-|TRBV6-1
TGTGCCAGCACCTCTGTGGGGGGTGTACAGCCCCAGCATTTT
CASTSVGGVQPQHF
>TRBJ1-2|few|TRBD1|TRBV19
TGTGCCAGTAGGCTCTCTGACAGGGGTGGCTATGGCTACACCTTC
CASRLSDRGGYGYTF
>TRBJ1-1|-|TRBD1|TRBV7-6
TGTGCCAGCAGCCAGGACAGGGGGGGGAGAGAAGCTTTCTTT
CASSQDRGGREAFF
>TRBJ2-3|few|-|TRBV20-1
TGCAGTGCTAGAGCTTTAGGGAGTGAGAGCACAGATACGCAGTATTTT
CSARALGSESTDTQYF
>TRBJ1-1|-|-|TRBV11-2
TGTGCCAGCAGCTTAGATGGGAGTGACACTGAAGCTTTCTTT
CASSLDGSDTEAFF
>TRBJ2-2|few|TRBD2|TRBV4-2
TGTGCCAGCAGCCAAGGGCTAGCGGCGGACACCGGGGAGCTGTTTTTT
CASSQGLAADTGELFF
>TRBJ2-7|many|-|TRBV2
TGTGCCAGCAGTGACCAGGGGAGCTCCTACGAGCAGTACTTC
CASSDQGSSYEQYF
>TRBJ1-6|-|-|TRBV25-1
TGTGCCAGCAGTGATCCAGACGGAGGTCTGCCCCTCCACTTT
CASSDPDGGLPLHF
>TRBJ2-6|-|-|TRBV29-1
TGCAGCTTGACGGGACCCTTCTCTGGGGCCAACGTCCTGACTTTC
CSLTGPFSGANVLTF
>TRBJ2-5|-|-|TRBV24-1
TGTGCCACCAGTGACCGGACAGCCCAAGAGACCCAGTACTTC
CATSDRTAQETQYF
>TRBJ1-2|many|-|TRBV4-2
TGTGCCAGCAGCCACATCGCAGGCAGAGAGCCCTATGGCTACACCTTC
CASSHIAGREPYGYTF
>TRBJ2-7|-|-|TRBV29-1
TGCAGCGCAACAGTAACAGTGTACGAGCAGTACTTC
CSATVTVYEQYF
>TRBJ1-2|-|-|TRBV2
TGTGCCAGCAGACCGGACAACAGCTTTAACTATGGCTACACCTTC
CASRPDNSFNYGYTF
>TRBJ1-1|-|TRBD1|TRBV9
TGTGCCAGCAGCTTAGGGGGCGACAGTGAAGCTTTCTTT
CASSLGGDSEAFF
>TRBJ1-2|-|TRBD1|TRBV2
TGTGCCTGCAGTGACGGCAGGGGGCTTTATGGCTACACTTTC
CACSDGRGLYGYTF
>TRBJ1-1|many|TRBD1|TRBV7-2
TGTGCCAGCAGCTTCGACAGGGTGAACACTGAAGCTTTCTTT
CASSFDRVNTEAFF
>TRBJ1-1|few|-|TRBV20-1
TGCAGTGCTGGTACTAGGGCGAGAGGTTGGAGCACTGAAGCTTTCTTT
CSAGTRARGWSTEAFF
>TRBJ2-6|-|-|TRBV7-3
TGTGCCAGCAGCTTAGATCTTGGGGCCAACGTCCTGACTTTC
CASSLDLGANVLTF
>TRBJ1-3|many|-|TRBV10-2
TGCGCCAGCAAGCCAGGGGTGAGCTCTGGAAACACCATATATTTT
CASKPGVSSGNTIYF
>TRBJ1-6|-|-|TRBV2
TGTGCCAGCAGGCCCACTGGGGTTAATTCACCCCTCCACTTT
CASRPTGVNSPLHF
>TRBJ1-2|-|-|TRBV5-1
TGCGCCAGCAGCTTGGAACAGGGTTCCAACACCTTC
CASSLEQGSNTF
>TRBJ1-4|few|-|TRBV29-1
TGCAGCACCCGGCTGGGGGGGGGGTTTTTT
CSTRLGGGFF
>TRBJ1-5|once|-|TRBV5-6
TGTGCCAGCAGCTTGACGAGGGGGCCCCAGCATTTT
CASSLTRGPQHF
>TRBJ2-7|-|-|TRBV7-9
TGTGCCAGCAGCTTGGTTACAGCGGAGAACTACGAGCAGTACTTC
CASSLVTAENYEQYF
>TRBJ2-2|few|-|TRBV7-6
TGTGCCAGCACCAGGGGATTGCCAAACACCGGGGAGCTGTTTTTT
CASTRGLPNTGELFF
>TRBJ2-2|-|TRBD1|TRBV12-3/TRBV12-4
TGTGCCAGCAGTTTGCCGACAGGGCGGTCCCCTTACACCGGGGAACTGTTTTTT
CASSLPTGRSPYTGELFF
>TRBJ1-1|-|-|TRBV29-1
TGCAGCGGATCGGGACTTCCGAACACTGAAGCTTTCTTT
CSGSGLPNTEAFF
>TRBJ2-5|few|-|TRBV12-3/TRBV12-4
TGTGCCAGCAGTTTTTCCGGGGCCCAGTACTTC
CASSFSGAQYF